These 8 T cell receptor beta chains share one sample of origin, sequenced in a study of blood T cell repertoires in COVID-19. Clones were sequenced by immunoSEQ multiplex PCR, and TCRdb holds only the in-frame ones, with some missing. The sample carries around 100,000 clones, roughly 80% recorded once. Material: peripheral blood. Receptor source: a middle-aged man with active or convalescent COVID-19.

The rearrangement uses TRBV30 and TRBJ1-1, with D uncertain. The CDR3 runs to 13 residues. The germline V gene has CDR1 GTSNPN and CDR2 SVGIG (reference sequence). With 0 bases removed from V and 1 base from J, the gap between germline ends came to 6 bases. The CDR3 protein is CAWSVHTNTEAFF. The DNA of the CDR3 is TGTGCCTGGAGTGTACACACGAACACTGAAGCTTTCTTT.

The V gene is TRBV10-1, the J gene TRBJ2-2; weak D call: TRBD1 (7 bases). V dropped 6 bases and J dropped 5 bases, with 19 bases sitting between them. This CDR3 spans 16 amino acids. CDR1 is WNHNN, CDR2 SYGVQD, per germline (reference sequence). The CDR3 here is CASSGGQSYGTGELFF. The CDR3 nucleotides are TGCGCCAGCAGCGGGGGACAGAGTTACGGGACCGGGGAGCTGTTTTTT.

The chain recombines TRBV5-5 with TRBJ2-7, with a possible D match to TRBD1 (6 bases). Germline V CDR1 and CDR2: SGHKS, YYEKEE (reference sequence). V was shortened by 0 bases and J by 3 bases, with 10 bases between the two germline ends. CDR3 length: 14 amino acids. The chain's CDR3 is CASSLARTVYEQYF. The CDR3 region has the DNA TGTGCCAGCAGCTTGGCGCGGACAGTCTACGAGCAGTACTTC.

The chain employs TRBV6-5 and TRBJ1-2; possible D gene TRBD1, 5 bases. V lost 5 bases to trimming and J lost 0 bases, with 10 bases between them. This CDR3 comprises 14 residues. Germline V gene lookup returns CDR1 MNHEY and CDR2 SVGAGI. CDR3 amino acids: CASSLQTANYGYTF. The CDR3 DNA reads as TGTGCCAGCAGTCTTCAGACAGCTAACTATGGCTACACCTTC.

The chain joins TRBV5-1 to TRBJ2-1; D unresolved. The CDR3 consists of 12 residues. CDR1 SGHRS and CDR2 YFSETQ come from the germline V gene. Trimming stripped 4 bases from V and 4 bases from J, with 6 bases between. CDR3 residues: CASSPNYNEQFF. The CDR3 DNA reads TGCGCCAGCAGCCCCAATTACAATGAGCAGTTCTTC. The whole variable domain, remainder taken from reference TRBV5-1 and TRBJ2-1, is KAGVTQTPRYLIKTRGQQVTLSCSPISGHRSVSWYQQTPGQGLQFLFEYFSETQRNKGNFPGRFSGRQFSNSRSEMNVSTLELGDSALYLCASSPNYNEQFFGPGTRLTVL.

The chain is built from TRBV6-2 or TRBV6-3 and TRBJ1-1; 8 nucleotides line up with TRBD1. The junction had 3 bases not matched to a gene; V was cut back by 5 bases and J by 7 bases. The CDR3 length is 12 residues. Germline CDR1 and CDR2: MNHEY and SVGEGT. The CDR3 DNA follows: TGTGCCAGCAGTCAAACAGGGGGTGAAGCTTTCTTT. It yields the protein CASSQTGGEAFF.

V usage is TRBV28 and J usage is TRBJ2-7; 8 bases map to TRBD1. This CDR3 has 12 residues. Trimming removed 6 bases from V and 5 bases from J; junction bases left unmatched: 3. From germline, CDR1 is MDHEN and CDR2 SYDVKM. The CDR3 reads CASSSGGNEQYF. CDR3 sequence (DNA): TGTGCCAGCAGCTCAGGGGGCAACGAGCAGTACTTC.

CDR3 nucleotide sequence: TGTGCCAGCAGCCTTTTAGGGACAGGGGCTGGCTACACCTTC. It specifies CASSLLGTGAGYTF. The V gene is TRBV3-1 (or the pseudogene TRBV3-2), the J gene TRBJ1-2; 10 bases are shared with TRBD1. Germline-derived CDR1 and CDR2 are LGHDT and YNNKEL (reference sequence). With V trimmed by 4 bases and J by 7 bases, 6 bases remained unmatched. CDR3 length equals 14 residues.